What follows describes a single T cell receptor beta chain. The antigen is unknown. The CDR3 extends over 16 amino acids. V shed 4 bases, J shed 4 bases, and the junction held 6 bases outside the gene matches. CDR1 is LNHDA and CDR2 is SQIVND in the germline V gene (reference sequence). The PCR employed 60 Vbeta primers together with 13 Jbeta primers. Sequencing used immunoSEQ multiplex PCR; TCRdb keeps in-frame clones, though not all of them. Among tens of thousands of clones listed, approximately 71% were seen once. The source of the sample is a study of cytomegalovirus exposure and HLA in healthy donors. Study-level findings and limits: Later findings reportedly placed an Asian-associated ancestry cluster below the roughly 690-donor mean for N-insertions. Earlier analysis found most TCR beta V segments productive about 87% or about 30% of the time.

The V call is TRBV19, the J call TRBJ2-3, with 12 bases matching TRBD2. This TCR was recovered from a man aged 35 to 55 in good health and CMV-seronegative. Input material: PBMCs. This CDR3 reads CASSTKTSGSADTQYF. CDR3 coding DNA: TGTGCCAGTAGTACCAAGACTAGCGGGAGCGCAGATACGCAGTATTTT.